The 2 T cell receptor beta chains listed next were all sequenced from one sample in a study of cytomegalovirus exposure and HLA in healthy donors. Repertoires were generated with immunoSEQ multiplex PCR, while TCRdb's copy carries only in-frame clones and drops some. The sample lists approximately 170,000 clones; around 81% were seen once. The specimen was PBMCs. These receptors were obtained from a man under 40 in good health and CMV-seropositive.

This chain joins TRBV23-1 and TRBJ1-1, with 9 nucleotides matching TRBD1. TRBV23-1 is placed among ORFs of uncertain function. Losses at the gene ends were 3 bases for V and 0 bases for J; bases not matched to a gene: 11. The CDR3 is made up of 18 amino acids. CDR3 in amino acids: CASSHLAGTGLMNTEAFF. CDR3 DNA sequence: TGCGCCAGCAGTCATCTCGCCGGGACAGGGCTCATGAACACTGAAGCTTTCTTT.

The chain recombines TRBV5-1 with TRBJ2-2; D might be TRBD2 (6 bases). V was cut by 4 bases and J by 3 bases, with 16 bases left in between. CDR3 size: 16 residues. Germline loops: CDR1 SGHRS, CDR2 YFSETQ. The CDR3 spells CASSPVGREDTGELFF. CDR3 in DNA: TGCGCCAGCAGCCCGGTGGGCAGGGAGGACACCGGGGAGCTGTTTTTT.